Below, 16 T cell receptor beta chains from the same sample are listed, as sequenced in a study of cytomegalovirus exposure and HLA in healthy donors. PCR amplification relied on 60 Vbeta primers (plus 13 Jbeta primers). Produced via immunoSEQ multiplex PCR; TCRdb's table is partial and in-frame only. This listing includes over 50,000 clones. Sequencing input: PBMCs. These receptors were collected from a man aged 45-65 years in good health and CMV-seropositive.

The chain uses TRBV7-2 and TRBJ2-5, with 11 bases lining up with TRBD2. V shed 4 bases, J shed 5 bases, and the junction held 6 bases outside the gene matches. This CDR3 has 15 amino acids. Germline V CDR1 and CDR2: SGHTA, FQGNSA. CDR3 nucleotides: TGTGCCAGCAGCTCGTTAGCGGGAGGGGGGGAGACCCAGTACTTC. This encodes CASSSLAGGGETQYF.

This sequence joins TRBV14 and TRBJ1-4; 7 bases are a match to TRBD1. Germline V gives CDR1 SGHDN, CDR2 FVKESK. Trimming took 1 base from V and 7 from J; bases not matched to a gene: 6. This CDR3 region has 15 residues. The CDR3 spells CASSQGQGLPEKLFF. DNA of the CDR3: TGTGCCAGCAGCCAAGGACAGGGTCTACCTGAAAAACTGTTTTTT. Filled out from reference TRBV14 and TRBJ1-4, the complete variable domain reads EAGVTQFPSHSVIEKGQTVTLRCDPISGHDNLYWYRRVMGKEIKFLLHFVKESKQDESGMPNNRFLAERTGGTYSTLKVQPAELEDSGVYFCASSQGQGLPEKLFFGSGTQLSVL.

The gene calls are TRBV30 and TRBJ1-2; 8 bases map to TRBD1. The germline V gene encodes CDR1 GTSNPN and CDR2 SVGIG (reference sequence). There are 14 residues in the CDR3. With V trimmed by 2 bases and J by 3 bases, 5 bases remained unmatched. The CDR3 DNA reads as TGTGCCTGGAGTTCCGGGACAGGACACTATGGCTACACCTTC. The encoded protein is CAWSSGTGHYGYTF.

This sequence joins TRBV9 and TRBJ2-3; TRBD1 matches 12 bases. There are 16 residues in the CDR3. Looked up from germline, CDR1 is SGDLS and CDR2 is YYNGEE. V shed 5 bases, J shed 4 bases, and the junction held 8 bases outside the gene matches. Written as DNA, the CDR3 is TGTGCCAGCAGTCCCGTTGGGACAGGGGGCCCAGATACGCAGTATTTT. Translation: CASSPVGTGGPDTQYF.

CDR3 nucleotides: TGTGCCAGTAGTATAGCCAGTAGCACAGATACGCAGTATTTT. Protein: CASSIASSTDTQYF. The chain employs TRBV19 and TRBJ2-3; D unresolved. V shed 1 base and J shed 0 bases, with 5 bases lying between them. Germline loops: CDR1 LNHDA, CDR2 SQIVND (reference sequence). This CDR3 has 14 residues.

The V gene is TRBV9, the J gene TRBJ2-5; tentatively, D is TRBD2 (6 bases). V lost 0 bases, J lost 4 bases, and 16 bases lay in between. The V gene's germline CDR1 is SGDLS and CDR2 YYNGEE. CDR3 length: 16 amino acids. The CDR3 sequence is CASSVATMGGRETQYF. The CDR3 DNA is TGTGCCAGCAGCGTAGCTACGATGGGGGGACGAGAGACCCAGTACTTC.

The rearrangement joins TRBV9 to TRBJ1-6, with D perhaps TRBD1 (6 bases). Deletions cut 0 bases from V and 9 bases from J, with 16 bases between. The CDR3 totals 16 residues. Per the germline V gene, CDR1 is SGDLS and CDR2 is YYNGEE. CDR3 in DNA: TGTGCCAGCAGCGTAGTATCGGGGGGCGCAGGTTCACCCCTCCACTTT. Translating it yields CASSVVSGGAGSPLHF.

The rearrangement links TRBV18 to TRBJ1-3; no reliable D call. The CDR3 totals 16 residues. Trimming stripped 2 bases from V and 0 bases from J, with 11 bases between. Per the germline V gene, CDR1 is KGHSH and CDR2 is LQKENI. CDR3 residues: CASSPGTIDSGNTIYF. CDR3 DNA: TGTGCCAGCTCACCAGGCACTATAGACTCTGGAAACACCATATATTTT.

CDR3: CASSQDRRPSGANVLTF. In DNA form, the CDR3 reads TGCGCCAGCAGCCAAGATAGGAGGCCCTCTGGGGCCAACGTCCTGACTTTC. The V call is TRBV4-1, the J call TRBJ2-6; a weak D match, TRBD2 (5 bases). The CDR3 runs to 17 residues. Germline values: CDR1 MGHRA, CDR2 YSYEKL. Trimming left V 0 bases short and J 0 bases short, with 9 bases between.

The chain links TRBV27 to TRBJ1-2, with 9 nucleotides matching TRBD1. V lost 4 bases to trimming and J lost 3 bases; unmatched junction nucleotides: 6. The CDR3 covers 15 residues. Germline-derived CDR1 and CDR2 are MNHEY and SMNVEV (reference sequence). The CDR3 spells CASSSRDRAHYGYTF. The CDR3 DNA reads TGTGCCAGCAGTTCCCGGGACAGGGCCCACTATGGCTACACCTTC.

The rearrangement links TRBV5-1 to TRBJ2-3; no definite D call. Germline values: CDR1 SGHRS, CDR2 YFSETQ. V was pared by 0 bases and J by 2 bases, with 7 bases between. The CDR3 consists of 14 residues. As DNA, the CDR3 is TGCGCCAGCAGCTTGGGACTGAACACAGATACGCAGTATTTT. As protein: CASSLGLNTDTQYF.

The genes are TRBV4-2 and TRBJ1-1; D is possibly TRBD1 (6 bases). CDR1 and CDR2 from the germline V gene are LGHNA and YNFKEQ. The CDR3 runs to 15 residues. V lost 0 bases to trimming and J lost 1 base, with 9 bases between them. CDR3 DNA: TGTGCCAGCAGCCAAGACAGGGGCCGGAACACTGAAGCTTTCTTT. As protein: CASSQDRGRNTEAFF.

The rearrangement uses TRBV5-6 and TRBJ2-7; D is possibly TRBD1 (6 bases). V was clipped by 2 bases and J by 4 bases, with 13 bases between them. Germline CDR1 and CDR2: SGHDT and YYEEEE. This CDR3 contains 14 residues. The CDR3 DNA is TGTGCCAGCAGCTTATGGGGGCTCGAGTACGAGCAGTACTTC. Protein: CASSLWGLEYEQYF. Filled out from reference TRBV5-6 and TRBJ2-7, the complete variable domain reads DAGVTQSPTHLIKTRGQQVTLRCSPKSGHDTVSWYQQALGQGPQFIFQYYEEEERQRGNFPDRFSGHQFPNYSSELNVNALLLGDSALYLCASSLWGLEYEQYFGPGTRLTVT.

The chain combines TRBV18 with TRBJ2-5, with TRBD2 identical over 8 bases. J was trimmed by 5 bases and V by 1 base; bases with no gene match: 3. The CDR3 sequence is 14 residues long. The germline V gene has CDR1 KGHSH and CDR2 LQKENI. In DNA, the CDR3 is TGTGCCAGCTCACCACGACTAGCGAAGGAGACCCAGTACTTC. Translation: CASSPRLAKETQYF.

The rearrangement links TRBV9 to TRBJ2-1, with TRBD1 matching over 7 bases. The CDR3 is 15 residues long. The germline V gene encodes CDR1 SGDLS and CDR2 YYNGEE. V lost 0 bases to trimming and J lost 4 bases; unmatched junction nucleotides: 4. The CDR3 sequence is CASSVGDRPYNEQFF. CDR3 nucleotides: TGTGCCAGCAGCGTAGGGGACAGACCATACAATGAGCAGTTCTTC.

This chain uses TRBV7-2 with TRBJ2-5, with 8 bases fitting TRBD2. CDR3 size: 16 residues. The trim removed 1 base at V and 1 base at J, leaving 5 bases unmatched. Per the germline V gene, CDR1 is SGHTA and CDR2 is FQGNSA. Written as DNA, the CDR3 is TGTGCCAGCAGCTTAGGAGCGGGGGCCATCCAAGAGACCCAGTACTTC. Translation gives CASSLGAGAIQETQYF. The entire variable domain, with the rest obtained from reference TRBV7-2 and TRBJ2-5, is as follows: GAGVSQSPSNKVTEKGKDVELRCDPISGHTALYWYRQSLGQGLEFLIYFQGNSAPDKSGLPSDRFSAERTGGSVSTLTIQRTQQEDSAVYLCASSLGAGAIQETQYFGPGTRLLVL.